The source of this T cell receptor beta chain is a study of blood T cell repertoires in COVID-19. Donors were grouped by their self-reported clinical history. Each recovered donor of Cohort 3 presented with two negative PCRs, clearance, or symptom resolution. Sequencing used immunoSEQ multiplex PCR; TCRdb keeps in-frame clones, though not all of them. The table shows fewer than 350,000 clones, with under 90% occurring only once. CDR1 and CDR2 (germline): SGHDT, YYEEEE. The CDR3 is made up of 14 amino acids. Germline trimming cut 4 bases from V and 4 bases from J; bases unmatched to any gene: 8. The chain carries TRBV5-6 and TRBJ2-7; 7 bases map to TRBD1. Sequencing was carried out using PBMCs or T cells enriched from blood (not recorded which). The receptor was derived from a man aged 60 to 69 who had recovered from COVID-19. CDR3 loop: CASSRRQGGYEQYF. CDR3 DNA sequence: TGTGCCAGCAGCCGGCGACAGGGCGGATACGAGCAGTACTTC.